This T cell receptor (beta chain) appears in the sequencing data of a study of cytomegalovirus exposure and HLA in healthy donors. Study conclusions and caveats: A later analysis linked a missense DCLRE1C variant to TCR beta V- and J-gene trimming. CMV serostatus was the sole immune exposure information available. As was reported, the HLA-A and HLA-B alleles of most subjects were accurately predicted from TCR beta sequences. Approximately 17,000 TCR beta sequences were associated with HLA alleles at 0.05 false discovery rate in a later analysis.

CDR3 length: 13 residues. V was pared by 5 bases and J by 4 bases, with 3 bases of the junction left unmatched. Per germline, CDR1 SGHAT and CDR2 FQDESV (reference sequence). The PCR ran on 60 Vbeta and 13 Jbeta primers. Data came from immunoSEQ multiplex PCR; TCRdb stores just in-frame clones and leaves some out. Altogether 95,000 to 130,000 clones are present, approximately 80% being singletons, with the ten largest covering under 5%. Points on this clone: What it binds is unknown.

The receptor was derived from a woman younger than 45 in good health and CMV-seronegative. Specimen: PBMCs. The chain uses TRBV11-1 and TRBJ2-7; TRBD1 matches 9 bases. CDR3 amino acids: CASSPGTGYEQYF. The CDR3 region has the DNA TGTGCCAGCAGCCCCGGGACAGGGTACGAGCAGTACTTC.